Listed here are 5 T cell receptor beta chains from one sample, sequenced in a study of CD8 T cells in ankylosing spondylitis. TCRdb independently ran MiXCR on the 5' RACE reads; one entry per CDR3 protein. The sample includes around 340,000 distinct CDR3 sequences, roughly 14% of them seen just once. The material sequenced was blood, either unsorted or a sorted T cell fraction (not recorded which). The origin of the receptors is a male donor with ankylosing spondylitis or in good health (not recorded which).

This clonotype was recorded at least ten times. The chain uses TRBV15 and TRBJ2-7; unclear D gene. Germline V CDR1 and CDR2: LNHNV, YYDKDF (reference sequence). The CDR3 is 12 residues long. V was cut by 5 bases and J by 6 bases, with 11 bases left in between. This CDR3 is CATSLTSGEQYF. CDR3 nucleotides: TGTGCCACCAGCCTCACGTCGGGCGAGCAGTACTTC.

This clonotype occurred a few times. The chain employs TRBV7-2 and TRBJ2-3; no clear D gene. V was trimmed by 1 base and J by 3 bases, leaving 8 bases between them. CDR3 size: 14 residues. The germline gives CDR1 SGHTA, CDR2 FQGNSA. Here the CDR3 reads CASSLDSATDTQYF. In nucleotides, the CDR3 is TGTGCCAGCAGCTTAGATTCGGCAACAGATACGCAGTATTTT.

This clonotype was seen a handful of times. This chain joins TRBV3-1 and TRBJ2-7; D is undetermined. Germline V lookup: CDR1 LGHDT, CDR2 YNNKEL (reference sequence). V gave up 6 bases and J gave up 6 bases, with 9 bases separating them. The CDR3 has 11 residues. CDR3 sequence: CASRERGEQYF. DNA for the CDR3: TGTGCCAGCAGGGAGAGAGGCGAGCAGTACTTC.

The table lists this clonotype with a few counts. V gene TRBV6-5 combines with J gene TRBJ1-3; D remains unclear. Between the trimmed V and J ends, which lost 0 bases and 1 base, there was a span of 7 bases. The CDR3 loop spans 15 amino acids. The germline gives CDR1 MNHEY, CDR2 SVGAGI. The CDR3 protein is CASSYSAGSGNTIYF. The CDR3 DNA reads TGTGCCAGCAGTTACTCCGCAGGTTCTGGAAACACCATATATTTT.

The CDR3 DNA reads as TGTGCCAGCTCCCCCACAACGGCTACGCAGTATTTT. The encoded protein is CASSPTTATQYF. This sequence joins TRBV25-1 and TRBJ2-3; D is unresolved. V dropped 8 bases and J dropped 8 bases, with 14 bases sitting between them. The CDR3 contains 12 residues. CDR1 and CDR2 (germline): MGHDK, SYGVNS.